Listed below are T cell receptor beta chains from one sample, sequenced in a study of regulatory T cells in long-lasting Graves disease. One entry per CDR3 protein results from TCRdb running MiXCR on the multiplex PCR reads. The sample lists about 340,000 distinct CDR3 sequences, about 19% occurring once. Specimen: peripheral blood mononuclear cells (PBMCs), collected when the disease was refractory, from a patient treated with antithyroid drugs. The receptors were gathered from a female donor with Graves disease. Both conserved end residues are trimmed from each CDR3. Fields, in order: V gene, CDR3 length, J gene, CDR3 protein.

v_gene: TRBV27; len: 19; j_gene: TRBJ2-4; CDR3aa: ASGTDRGLYLAGGAKNIQY
v_gene: TRBV12-3/TRBV12-4; len: 12; j_gene: TRBJ2-1; CDR3aa: ASTIRGFRNEQF
v_gene: TRBV2; len: 12; j_gene: TRBJ2-7; CDR3aa: ASTPGGGSYEQY
v_gene: TRBV25-1; len: 13; j_gene: TRBJ1-6; CDR3aa: ASSETDGLNSPLH
v_gene: TRBV7-9; len: 14; j_gene: TRBJ2-4; CDR3aa: ASSFVQREWENIQY
v_gene: TRBV9; len: 14; j_gene: TRBJ2-3; CDR3aa: ASSAGQGLSTDTQY
v_gene: TRBV6-1; len: 12; j_gene: TRBJ1-1; CDR3aa: ASSPPNLGREAF
v_gene: TRBV20-1; len: 12; j_gene: TRBJ2-7; CDR3aa: SAPGTGVSGEQY
v_gene: TRBV10-3; len: 14; j_gene: TRBJ2-7; CDR3aa: AISESTQGQGIEQY
v_gene: TRBV9; len: 11; j_gene: TRBJ2-7; CDR3aa: ASSVGLAGEQY
v_gene: TRBV20-1; len: 13; j_gene: TRBJ2-2; CDR3aa: GASGSGRNTGELF
v_gene: TRBV7-9; len: 13; j_gene: TRBJ2-7; CDR3aa: ASSFNPGTGFEQY
v_gene: TRBV3-1; len: 13; j_gene: TRBJ1-2; CDR3aa: ASSPRDTGVGGYT
v_gene: TRBV6-5; len: 12; j_gene: TRBJ2-3; CDR3aa: ASSYPTRTDTQY
v_gene: TRBV5-1; len: 13; j_gene: TRBJ2-2; CDR3aa: ASSLAWTPDGELF
v_gene: TRBV5-5; len: 12; j_gene: TRBJ2-6; CDR3aa: ASSPPPGANVLT
v_gene: TRBV12-3/TRBV12-4; len: 15; j_gene: TRBJ2-5; CDR3aa: ASTSKAGPHAGETQY
v_gene: TRBV7-9; len: 13; j_gene: TRBJ1-5; CDR3aa: ASSLDGGMGQPQH
v_gene: TRBV20-1; len: 12; j_gene: TRBJ1-5; CDR3aa: SAREGTGGQPQH
v_gene: TRBV11-3; len: 12; j_gene: TRBJ1-1; CDR3aa: ASSSPRDSSKAF
v_gene: TRBV10-2; len: 13; j_gene: TRBJ1-1; CDR3aa: ASSESSGGWTEAF
v_gene: TRBV7-2; len: 15; j_gene: TRBJ2-7; CDR3aa: ASSLGGGPGHPYEQY
v_gene: TRBV20-1; len: 10; j_gene: TRBJ1-2; CDR3aa: SARVRGQGYT
v_gene: TRBV12-3/TRBV12-4; len: 10; j_gene: TRBJ1-2; CDR3aa: ASSLFGSGYT
v_gene: TRBV7-9; len: 12; j_gene: TRBJ2-7; CDR3aa: ASSPWTGLHEQY
v_gene: TRBV12-3/TRBV12-4; len: 12; j_gene: TRBJ1-5; CDR3aa: ASSYTGSNQPQH
v_gene: TRBV2; len: 11; j_gene: TRBJ1-2; CDR3aa: ASRRQGAGGYT
v_gene: TRBV2; len: 13; j_gene: TRBJ2-3; CDR3aa: ASSEWSGYADTQY
v_gene: TRBV12-5; len: 12; j_gene: TRBJ2-2; CDR3aa: ASGLVQEYGELF
v_gene: TRBV19; len: 10; j_gene: TRBJ1-1; CDR3aa: ASSRAAGTRV
v_gene: TRBV12-3/TRBV12-4; len: 17; j_gene: TRBJ1-1; CDR3aa: ASIWVIRKLGRPHTEAF
v_gene: TRBV3-1; len: 12; j_gene: TRBJ2-7; CDR3aa: ASSQGGGTYEQY
v_gene: TRBV20-1; len: 14; j_gene: TRBJ1-3; CDR3aa: SAFPDHPSDGNTIY
v_gene: TRBV19; len: 13; j_gene: TRBJ1-2; CDR3aa: ASSSWDRGSYGYT
v_gene: TRBV5-1; len: 14; j_gene: TRBJ2-2; CDR3aa: ASSLSAGGRTGELF
v_gene: TRBV18; len: 15; j_gene: TRBJ1-5; CDR3aa: ASSRTGGRNSNQPQH
v_gene: TRBV3-1; len: 10; j_gene: TRBJ1-2; CDR3aa: ASSPQGRGYT
v_gene: TRBV7-9; len: 11; j_gene: TRBJ1-6; CDR3aa: ASGTNYDSPLH
v_gene: TRBV5-1; len: 16; j_gene: TRBJ1-6; CDR3aa: ASSSTDRGASYGSPLH
v_gene: TRBV20-1; len: 13; j_gene: TRBJ2-7; CDR3aa: SAGGTSGRPYEQY
v_gene: TRBV9; len: 11; j_gene: TRBJ1-2; CDR3aa: ASSVETNYGYT
v_gene: TRBV10-3; len: 13; j_gene: TRBJ1-1; CDR3aa: AISDMAPRHTEAF
v_gene: TRBV6-5; len: 13; j_gene: TRBJ1-6; CDR3aa: ASSYGTVLSSPLH
v_gene: TRBV28; len: 14; j_gene: TRBJ2-1; CDR3aa: ASSFSRGRAPNEQF
v_gene: TRBV5-4; len: 13; j_gene: TRBJ1-1; CDR3aa: ASSLGRGRNTEAF
v_gene: TRBV6-1; len: 12; j_gene: TRBJ1-4; CDR3aa: ASTQSSGFEKLF
v_gene: TRBV10-3; len: 13; j_gene: TRBJ1-5; CDR3aa: AISDGGYGNQPQH
v_gene: TRBV6-5; len: 18; j_gene: TRBJ1-2; CDR3aa: ASSYARMGTRDIFNYGYT
v_gene: TRBV12-3/TRBV12-4; len: 11; j_gene: TRBJ2-4; CDR3aa: ASRDRGRHIQY
v_gene: TRBV9; len: 15; j_gene: TRBJ2-7; CDR3aa: ASSPTLMDGISYEQY
v_gene: TRBV5-1; len: 11; j_gene: TRBJ2-5; CDR3aa: ASSRTTQETQY
v_gene: TRBV18; len: 12; j_gene: TRBJ2-7; CDR3aa: ASSPTRGSSEQY
v_gene: TRBV6-1; len: 17; j_gene: TRBJ1-2; CDR3aa: ASSTPRRDFDNLNYGYT
v_gene: TRBV11-1; len: 14; j_gene: TRBJ2-7; CDR3aa: ASNLTSGVSSYEQY
v_gene: TRBV11-2; len: 12; j_gene: TRBJ2-5; CDR3aa: ASSLDSPGETQY
v_gene: TRBV19; len: 10; j_gene: TRBJ1-2; CDR3aa: ASSRPRMGYT